Shown below are 20 T cell receptor beta chains from a single sample sequenced in a study of OX40 agonist ivuxolimab in advanced cancers. The assay was immunoSEQ multiplex PCR, and TCRdb's table has in-frame clones only and misses some. The data hold 35,000 to 45,000 clones, with approximately 80% observed a single time. The sample in question was CD4+ or CD8+ T cells sorted from blood, obtained in a trial of the OX40 agonist ivuxolimab. These receptors originate from an adult with an advanced solid tumor such as melanoma, head and neck, liver or kidney cancer.

This clone was seen once. The rearrangement uses TRBV7-3 and TRBJ2-3, with D perhaps matching TRBD2 (5 bases). The CDR3 loop spans 13 amino acids. The germline V and J ends were trimmed by 3 bases and 4 bases, with 8 bases remaining between them. Per the germline V gene, CDR1 is SGHTA and CDR2 is FQGTGA. The CDR3 DNA follows: TGTGCCAGCAGCTTGGCGGGTGCAGATACGCAGTATTTT. Protein sequence: CASSLAGADTQYF.

A single count supports this clone. The J gene is TRBJ2-7, the V gene TRBV7-9; 10 bases fit TRBD1. The ends lost 5 bases at V and 6 bases at J; junction bases unmatched: 10. The CDR3 spans 15 residues. In germline, CDR1 is SEHNR, CDR2 FQNEAQ (reference sequence). The CDR3 DNA is TGTGCCAGCAGCCCGCCGGGACAGGGGAGAGCCGAGCAGTACTTC. Protein: CASSPPGQGRAEQYF.

The chain has TRBV2 and TRBJ1-2; maybe TRBD1 (5 bases). This CDR3 spans 15 amino acids. Trimming took 7 bases from V and 4 from J, leaving 19 bases between them. Germline assignment: CDR1 SNHLY and CDR2 FYNNEI. CDR3 sequence (DNA): TGTGCCAGCATCGTATCGGGGGATATCGGCTATGGCTACACCTTC. Translating it yields CASIVSGDIGYGYTF.

The rearrangement joins TRBV2 to TRBJ1-1; 8 bases line up with TRBD1. Germline V gene data show CDR1 as SNHLY and CDR2 as FYNNEI. This CDR3 is 13 amino acids long. The V and J ends lost 3 bases and 4 bases, in that order; junction bases with no gene match: 1. The CDR3 protein is CASSEDRATEAFF. Here the CDR3 DNA reads TGTGCCAGCAGTGAGGACAGGGCCACTGAAGCTTTCTTT.

The chain couples TRBV10-3 to TRBJ2-3; D call uncertain. Germline V gives CDR1 ENHRY, CDR2 SYGVKD. Trimming shortened V by 5 bases and J by 2 bases, and 11 bases separated the two germline ends. CDR3 size: 14 residues. This CDR3 reads CAISYTGATDTQYF. The CDR3 region has the DNA TGTGCCATCAGTTACACCGGTGCCACAGATACGCAGTATTTT.

CDR3 in amino acids: CASSAYRGRTGELFF. In DNA, the CDR3 is TGCGCCAGCAGCGCCTACAGGGGGCGCACCGGGGAGCTGTTTTTT. The genes are TRBV5-1 and TRBJ2-2; 9 bases line up with TRBD1. Germline V gene sequence: CDR1 SGHRS, CDR2 YFSETQ. J gave up 4 bases and V 4 bases, and 5 bases lay outside the gene matches. There are 15 residues in the CDR3.

The chain couples TRBV7-8 to TRBJ1-4, with D maybe TRBD1 (6 bases). From germline, CDR1 is SGHVS and CDR2 FQNEAQ. V lost 5 bases to trimming and J lost 4 bases, with 11 bases between them. The CDR3 extends over 14 amino acids. The CDR3 here is CASSRQVINEKLFF. DNA of the CDR3: TGTGCCAGCAGCAGACAGGTTATTAATGAAAAACTGTTTTTT.

The chain uses TRBV29-1 and TRBJ2-5; 9 nucleotides agree with TRBD1. The V gene end was trimmed by 6 bases and the J gene end by 5 bases; junction bases not matched to a gene: 7. The CDR3 totals 13 residues. CDR1 is SQVTM and CDR2 is ANQGSEA in the germline V gene. CDR3 sequence (DNA): TGCAGCGTCGCCCCGACAGGGGGTGAGACCCAGTACTTC. This sequence encodes CSVAPTGGETQYF.

The chain carries TRBV11-2 and TRBJ2-1; tentatively, D is TRBD1 (6 bases). The CDR3 spans 19 residues. Germline V lookup: CDR1 SGHAT, CDR2 FQNNGV. V shed 0 bases and J shed 2 bases, with 20 bases lying between them. In DNA, the CDR3 is TGTGCCAGCAGCTTAGAGGGGACCCAGGGGTTCGGGACCTACAATGAGCAGTTCTTC. Its protein is CASSLEGTQGFGTYNEQFF.

The chain employs TRBV5-1 and TRBJ1-2; TRBD1 matches 10 bases. Trimming took 4 bases from V and 8 from J; bases not matched to a gene: 5. The CDR3 extends over 13 amino acids. Per the germline V gene, CDR1 is SGHRS and CDR2 is YFSETQ. CDR3 region: CASSVDRGVGYTF. The CDR3 DNA sequence: TGCGCCAGCAGCGTGGACAGGGGGGTCGGCTACACCTTC.

The chain combines TRBV6-5 with TRBJ1-2; TRBD1 aligns across 8 bases. CDR3 length: 14 amino acids. Germline-derived CDR1 and CDR2 are MNHEY and SVGAGI. The V gene end was trimmed by 7 bases and the J gene end by 6 bases; junction bases not matched to a gene: 10. This CDR3 reads CASKNTGGGNGYTF. DNA for the CDR3: TGTGCCAGCAAGAACACAGGGGGAGGAAATGGCTACACCTTC.

The chain couples TRBV6-1 to TRBJ1-4; maybe TRBD1 (6 bases). The germline V and J ends were trimmed by 4 bases and 8 bases, with 11 bases remaining between them. The V gene's germline CDR1 is MNHNS and CDR2 SASEGT. This CDR3 has 13 amino acids. This CDR3 is CASSVGAKEKLFF. DNA for the CDR3: TGTGCCAGCAGTGTGGGGGCAAAGGAAAAACTGTTTTTT.

This clone has a single count. The gene calls are TRBV2 and TRBJ1-1; D unresolved. The germline V gene encodes CDR1 SNHLY and CDR2 FYNNEI. Trimming removed 4 bases at V and 1 base at J, with 10 bases between. CDR3 size: 14 residues. In DNA form, the CDR3 reads TGTGCCAGCAGTGTCCGGACGGAGAACACTGAAGCTTTCTTT. As protein: CASSVRTENTEAFF.

Details on this clone: This specimen includes other DNA sequences encoding the same CDR3. The rearrangement joins TRBV30 to TRBJ1-2; D is undetermined. CDR1 is GTSNPN, CDR2 SVGIG, per germline (reference sequence). CDR3 length: 13 residues. With 1 base removed from V and 1 base from J, the gap between germline ends came to 7 bases. The CDR3, as DNA: TGTGCCTGGAGTGGGGTGATTAACTATGGCTACACCTTC. Its protein is CAWSGVINYGYTF.

This clone was counted only a few times. The chain uses TRBV18 and TRBJ1-5; the D gene is possibly TRBD1 (6 bases). CDR3 length: 14 residues. The V end lost 3 bases, the J end lost 8 bases, and 14 bases lay between the germline ends. Germline V lookup: CDR1 KGHSH, CDR2 LQKENI. The CDR3 DNA follows: TGTGCCAGCTCACCCCAGGGGCCGCCCGAGCCCCAGCATTTT. As protein: CASSPQGPPEPQHF.

This clone turned up a few times. V usage is TRBV5-1 and J usage is TRBJ1-2; no reliable D call. This CDR3 is 13 amino acids long. Trimming cost V 3 bases and J 2 bases, with 8 bases left between them. Germline V gene data show CDR1 as SGHRS and CDR2 as YFSETQ. The CDR3: CASSSDGNYGYTF. The CDR3 DNA reads as TGCGCCAGCAGCTCGGACGGGAACTATGGCTACACCTTC.

This rearrangement joins TRBV18 to TRBJ2-7; a possible D gene is TRBD1 (5 bases). The CDR3 totals 16 residues. Germline V lookup: CDR1 KGHSH, CDR2 LQKENI. Trimming left V 2 bases short and J 0 bases short, with 14 bases between. The CDR3 bases are TGTGCCAGCTCACCATCCCCAACAGGAATCTCCTACGAGCAGTACTTC. Protein sequence: CASSPSPTGISYEQYF.

This clone was seen repeatedly, ten times or more. The chain couples TRBV10-3 to TRBJ1-6; D gene ambiguous. The germline CDR1 and CDR2 sequences are ENHRY and SYGVKD. Trimming stripped 11 bases from V and 5 bases from J, with 16 bases between. The CDR3 has 14 amino acids. CDR3 sequence (DNA): TGTGCCTCTCGCAAGGGCGAAAATAATTCACCCCTCCACTTT. The encoded protein is CASRKGENNSPLHF.

The genes are TRBV18 and TRBJ2-1, with 11 bases identical to TRBD2. Trimming at V came to 0 bases and at J to 9 bases, leaving 7 bases not matched to a gene. Germline V gene data show CDR1 as KGHSH and CDR2 as LQKENI. The CDR3 has 16 amino acids. The CDR3 sequence is CASSPPASGGKGEQFF. In DNA, the CDR3 is TGTGCCAGCTCACCACCGGCTAGCGGGGGGAAAGGTGAGCAGTTCTTC.

The table lists this clone with a few counts. The chain is built from TRBV6-5 and TRBJ1-4; perhaps TRBD1 as D (5 bases). V was cut by 6 bases and J by 6 bases, with 14 bases left in between. CDR1 is MNHEY and CDR2 is SVGAGI in the germline V gene. The CDR3 is made up of 14 amino acids. CDR3 DNA: TGTGCCAGCAGAGAAGGGGATATCTATGAAAAACTGTTTTTT. Its protein is CASREGDIYEKLFF.